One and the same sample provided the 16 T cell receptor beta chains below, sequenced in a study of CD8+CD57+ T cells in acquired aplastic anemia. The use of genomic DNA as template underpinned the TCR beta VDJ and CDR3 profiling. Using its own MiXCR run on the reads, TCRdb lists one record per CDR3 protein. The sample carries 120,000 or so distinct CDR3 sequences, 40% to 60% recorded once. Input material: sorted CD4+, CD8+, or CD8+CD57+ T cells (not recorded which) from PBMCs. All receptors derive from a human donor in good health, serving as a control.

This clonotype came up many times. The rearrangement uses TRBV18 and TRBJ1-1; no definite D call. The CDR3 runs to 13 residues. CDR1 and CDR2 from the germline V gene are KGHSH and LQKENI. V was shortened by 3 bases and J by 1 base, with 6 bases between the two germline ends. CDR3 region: CASSPTSNTEAFF. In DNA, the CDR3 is TGTGCCAGCTCACCGACATCGAACACTGAAGCTTTCTTT. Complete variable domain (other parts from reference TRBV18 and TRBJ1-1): NAGVMQNPRHLVRRRGQEARLRCSPMKGHSHVYWYRQLPEEGLKFMVYLQKENIIDESGMPKERFSAEFPKEGPSILRIQQVVRGDSAAYFCASSPTSNTEAFFGQGTRLTVV.

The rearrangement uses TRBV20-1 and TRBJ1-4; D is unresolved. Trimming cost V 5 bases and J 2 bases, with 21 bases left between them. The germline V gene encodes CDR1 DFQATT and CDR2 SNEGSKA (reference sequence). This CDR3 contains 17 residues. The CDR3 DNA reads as TGCAGTGCTCCCTCTTATCAAGGGCGGGCGACTAATGAAAAACTGTTTTTT. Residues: CSAPSYQGRATNEKLFF.

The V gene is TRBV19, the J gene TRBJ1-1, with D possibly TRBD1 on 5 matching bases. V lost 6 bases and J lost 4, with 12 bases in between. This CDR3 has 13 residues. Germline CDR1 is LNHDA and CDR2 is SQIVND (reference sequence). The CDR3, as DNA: TGTGCCAGTAGGACGGGACGTAGCACTGAAGCTTTCTTT. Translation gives CASRTGRSTEAFF. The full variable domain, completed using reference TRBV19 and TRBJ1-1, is DGGITQSPKYLFRKEGQNVTLSCEQNLNHDAMYWYRQDPGQGLRLIYYSQIVNDFQKGDIAEGYSVSREKKESFPLTVTSAQKNPTAFYLCASRTGRSTEAFFGQGTRLTVV.

CDR3 region: CASSQQGPRYGYTF. CDR3 nucleotide sequence: TGTGCCAGTAGCCAACAGGGGCCTCGGTATGGCTACACCTTC. V gene TRBV19 combines with J gene TRBJ1-2, with TRBD1 identical over 7 bases. Germline trimming cut 6 bases from V and 5 bases from J; bases unmatched to any gene: 9. Germline V gene sequence: CDR1 LNHDA, CDR2 SQIVND (reference sequence). This CDR3 comprises 14 residues.

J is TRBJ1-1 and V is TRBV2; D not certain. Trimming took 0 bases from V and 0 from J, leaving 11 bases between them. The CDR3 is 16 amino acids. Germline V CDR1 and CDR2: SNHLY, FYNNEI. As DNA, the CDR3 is TGTGCCAGCAGTGAAGCGCTCGGGCAGTTGAACACTGAAGCTTTCTTT. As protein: CASSEALGQLNTEAFF.

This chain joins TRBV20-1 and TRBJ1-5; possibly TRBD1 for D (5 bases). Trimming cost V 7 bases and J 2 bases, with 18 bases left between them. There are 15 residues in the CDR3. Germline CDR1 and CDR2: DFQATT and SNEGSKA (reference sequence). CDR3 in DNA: TGCAGTGATGGAGACCAGGGAGGCGGCAATCAGCCCCAGCATTTT. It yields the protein CSDGDQGGGNQPQHF.

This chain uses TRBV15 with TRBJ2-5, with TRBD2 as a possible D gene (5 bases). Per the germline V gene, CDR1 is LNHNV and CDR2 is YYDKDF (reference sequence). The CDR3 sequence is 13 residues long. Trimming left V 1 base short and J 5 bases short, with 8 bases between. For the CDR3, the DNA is TGTGCCACCAGCAGAGTAGCGACGGAGACCCAGTACTTC. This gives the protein CATSRVATETQYF. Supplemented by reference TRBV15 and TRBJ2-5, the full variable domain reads DAMVIQNPRYQVTQFGKPVTLSCSQTLNHNVMYWYQQKSSQAPKLLFHYYDKDFNNEADTPDNFQSRRPNTSFCFLDIRSPGLGDTAMYLCATSRVATETQYFGPGTRLLVL.

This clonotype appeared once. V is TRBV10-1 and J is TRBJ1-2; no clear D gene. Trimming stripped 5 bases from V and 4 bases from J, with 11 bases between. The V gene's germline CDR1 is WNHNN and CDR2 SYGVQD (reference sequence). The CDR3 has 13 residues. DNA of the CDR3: TGCGCCAGCAGTCCGTCAAGCCTCTATGGCTACACCTTC. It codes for CASSPSSLYGYTF.

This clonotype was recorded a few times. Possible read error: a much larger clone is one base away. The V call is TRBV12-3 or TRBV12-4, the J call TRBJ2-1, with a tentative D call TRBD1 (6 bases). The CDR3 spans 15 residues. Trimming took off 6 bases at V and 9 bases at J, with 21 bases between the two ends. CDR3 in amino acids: CASSIRGGKSSEQFF. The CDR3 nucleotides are TGTGCCAGCAGCATCCGTGGGGGCAAAAGCAGTGAGCAGTTCTTC.

CDR3 sequence (DNA): TGTGCCAGCAGCTTGACTGCCGAGGGGGCTGGCTACACCTTC. Its protein product is CASSLTAEGAGYTF. The V and J genes are TRBV11-1 and TRBJ1-2, with 7 bases aligning to TRBD1. This CDR3 has 14 amino acids. With 3 bases clipped from V and 7 bases from J, the junction kept 8 bases outside the gene matches. Germline lookup yields CDR1 SGHAT and CDR2 FQDESV (reference sequence).

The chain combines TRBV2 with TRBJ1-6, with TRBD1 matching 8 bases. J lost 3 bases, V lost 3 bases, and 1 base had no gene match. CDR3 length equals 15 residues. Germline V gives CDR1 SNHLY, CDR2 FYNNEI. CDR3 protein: CASSDGQGYNSPLHF. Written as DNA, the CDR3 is TGTGCCAGCAGTGACGGACAGGGCTATAATTCACCCCTCCACTTT.

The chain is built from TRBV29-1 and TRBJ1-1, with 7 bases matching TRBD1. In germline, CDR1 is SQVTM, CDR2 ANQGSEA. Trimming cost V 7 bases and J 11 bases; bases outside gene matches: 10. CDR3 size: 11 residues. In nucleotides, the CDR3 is TGCAGCGCCTGGACAGGAATTTGGGCTTTCTTT. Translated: CSAWTGIWAFF.

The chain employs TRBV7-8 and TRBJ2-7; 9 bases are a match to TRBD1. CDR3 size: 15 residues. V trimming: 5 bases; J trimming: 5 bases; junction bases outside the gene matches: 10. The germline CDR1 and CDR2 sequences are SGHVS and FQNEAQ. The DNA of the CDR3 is TGTGCCAGCAGCATCTTAGGGGACAGGGTCCACGAGCAGTACTTC. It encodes CASSILGDRVHEQYF.

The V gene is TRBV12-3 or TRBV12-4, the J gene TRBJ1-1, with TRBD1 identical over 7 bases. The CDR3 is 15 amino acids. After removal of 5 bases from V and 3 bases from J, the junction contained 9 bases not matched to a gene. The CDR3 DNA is TGTGCCAGCAGTCCCTCGACAGGGATGGACACTGAAGCTTTCTTT. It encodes CASSPSTGMDTEAFF.

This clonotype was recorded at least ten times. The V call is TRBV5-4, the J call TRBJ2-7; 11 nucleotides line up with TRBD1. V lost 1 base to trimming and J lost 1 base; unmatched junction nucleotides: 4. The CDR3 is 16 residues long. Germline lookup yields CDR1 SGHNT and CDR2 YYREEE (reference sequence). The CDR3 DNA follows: TGTGCCAGCAGCTTGCCAGGACAGGGGGCTTCCTACGAGCAGTACTTC. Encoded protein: CASSLPGQGASYEQYF.

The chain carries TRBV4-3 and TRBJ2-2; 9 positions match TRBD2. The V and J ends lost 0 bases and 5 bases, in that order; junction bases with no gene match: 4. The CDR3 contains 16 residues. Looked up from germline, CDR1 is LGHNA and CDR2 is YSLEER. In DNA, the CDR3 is TGCGCCAGCAGCCAAGAGAGCGGGGGGCCTACCGGGGAGCTGTTTTTT. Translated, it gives CASSQESGGPTGELFF.